This TCR beta chain was retrieved from a study of control samples from healthy donors and cancer patients (dated by TCRdb to 2018 to 2021). With regard to this clone: The target of this receptor is not known. No much larger clone is present one base from it, and per-base qualities are unavailable.

The library was built by means of the immunoSEQ multiplex PCR assay. TCRdb took this table from immuneACCESS and kept in-frame rearrangements with V and J called. Such tables lack part of the clones; where checked against another copy, unresolved V genes explain under half of the gap, and the rest is unexplained. For this sample there are tens of thousands of clones; roughly 80% appear just once. The top ten clonotypes cover approximately 16% of the sample. At the junction V is shortened by 10 bases and J by 2 bases; bases outside the gene matches: 13. The CDR3 goes from the cysteine to the phenylalanine over 15 residues. Just CDR3 DNA is preserved here, 45 bases in frame from base 1. The germline V gene specifies ENHRY as CDR1 and SYGVKD as CDR2.

Source material: blood. This receptor was identified in a man aged 50-60 years in good health. The receptor chain draws on TRBV10-3 and TRBJ1-1; a stretch of 7 junction bases matches TRBD1. The DNA sequence is given as TGTGCCACCAAACTCACCGGGACAGATAACACTGAAGCTTTCTTT. The resulting protein is CATKLTGTDNTEAFF.